This TCR beta chain was documented in a study of blood T cells in healthy people across ages. Background on the study: Every two T cells gave about one barcoded beta molecule via template switching.

Drawing of peripheral blood yielded ten milliliters from each donor. The use of a sample-barcoded 5' primer and a J-beta primer mix characterized a second PCR of about 7 to 12 cycles. TCRdb recomputed calls from the 5' RACE reads with MiXCR, one row per CDR3 protein. Among under 850,000 distinct CDR3 sequences, roughly 40% were seen once, and the ten largest hold roughly 13%. Study results and limitations: In long-lived donors, naive CD4+ cell counts and diversity exceeded those of aged donors.

The CDR3 is made up of 12 amino acids. Per germline, CDR1 DFQATT and CDR2 SNEGSKA (reference sequence). J lost 6 bases, V lost 5 bases, and 5 bases had no gene match. Comments on this clonotype: Its specificity is not known.

Input material: blood. The TCR was taken from a man younger than 30 in good health. This chain uses TRBV20-1 with TRBJ2-7; 9 bases are a match to TRBD2. The CDR3 protein is CSAVGLAAEQYF. Written as DNA, the CDR3 is TGCAGTGCTGTGGGACTAGCCGCCGAGCAGTACTTC.